The 5 T cell receptor beta chains presented below share a single source sample, sequenced in a study of cytomegalovirus exposure and HLA in healthy donors. The study ran its PCR with 60 Vbeta and 13 Jbeta primers. Using immunoSEQ multiplex PCR, the repertoire was profiled, and TCRdb retains in-frame clones only, with some absent. The table lists about 190,000 clones, 77% of them singletons, with over 2% in the top ten. The specimen sequenced was PBMCs. The receptors were sampled from a woman in her thirties in good health and CMV-seropositive.

This clone was recorded once. J is TRBJ1-1 and V is TRBV29-1; 7 bases are shared with TRBD1. The CDR3 is 15 residues long. V gave up 5 bases and J gave up 7 bases; unmatched junction bases: 16. The germline gives CDR1 SQVTM, CDR2 ANQGSEA. The CDR3 sequence: CSVYGQVVPEREAFF. Written as DNA, the CDR3 is TGCAGCGTTTACGGACAGGTAGTACCTGAACGTGAAGCTTTCTTT.

The chain links TRBV6-5 to TRBJ2-1; TRBD2 aligns across 15 bases. The length of the CDR3 is 14 residues. Germline values: CDR1 MNHEY, CDR2 SVGAGI. Trimming cost V 6 bases and J 9 bases; bases outside gene matches: 3. The CDR3 is CASRTGLAGGEQFF. The CDR3 bases are TGTGCCAGCAGAACGGGACTAGCGGGAGGTGAGCAGTTCTTC.

This chain connects TRBV15 to TRBJ2-1; 7 bases are a match to TRBD2. Germline V gene data show CDR1 as LNHNV and CDR2 as YYDKDF (reference sequence). J lost 2 bases, V lost 1 base, and 2 bases had no gene match. The CDR3 length is 15 residues. CDR3 residues: CATSRAGTTYNEQFF. CDR3 in DNA: TGTGCCACCAGCAGAGCGGGGACTACCTACAATGAGCAGTTCTTC. The full variable domain, its missing parts supplied by reference TRBV15 and TRBJ2-1, is DAMVIQNPRYQVTQFGKPVTLSCSQTLNHNVMYWYQQKSSQAPKLLFHYYDKDFNNEADTPDNFQSRRPNTSFCFLDIRSPGLGDTAMYLCATSRAGTTYNEQFFGPGTRLTVL.

The chain couples TRBV5-4 to TRBJ1-6; 11 nucleotides agree with TRBD1. The V gene end was trimmed by 1 base and the J gene end by 8 bases; junction bases not matched to a gene: 5. The CDR3 is 16 residues long. From germline, CDR1 is SGHNT and CDR2 YYREEE (reference sequence). The CDR3 nucleotides are TGTGCCAGCAGCTTGTTTGGGACAGGGGGTTATTCACCCCTCCACTTT. Translation: CASSLFGTGGYSPLHF.

The sample holds a few counts of this clone. The chain combines TRBV27 with TRBJ2-3; 9 bases line up with TRBD2. Per germline, CDR1 MNHEY and CDR2 SMNVEV (reference sequence). The CDR3 loop spans 22 amino acids. Trimming removed 2 bases from V and 3 bases from J; junction bases left unmatched: 24. This CDR3 reads CASSLLFRVRAAGGPGTDTQYF. DNA of the CDR3: TGTGCCAGCAGTTTACTCTTTCGGGTCAGGGCAGCGGGGGGCCCCGGTACAGATACGCAGTATTTT.